Reported below is one TCR beta chain. The sample comes from a study of blood T cell repertoires in COVID-19. Profiled with immunoSEQ multiplex PCR; TCRdb holds only in-frame clones, not every one. Among around 56,000 clones listed, 73% were seen once. After removal of 5 bases from V and 3 bases from J, the junction contained 12 bases not matched to a gene. CDR1 is SGHRS and CDR2 is YFSETQ in the germline V gene. The CDR3 totals 16 residues. The sample taken for sequencing was peripheral blood. This TCR was sampled from a woman in her seventies with acute or convalescent COVID-19. This chain links TRBV5-1 with TRBJ1-1; 8 positions match TRBD1. CDR3 in amino acids: CASSNDGGQGYTEAFF. The CDR3 region has the DNA TGCGCCAGCAGTAATGACGGAGGACAGGGATACACTGAAGCTTTCTTT.